This TCR beta chain was documented in a study of OX40 agonist ivuxolimab in advanced cancers. For the wider study: Ivuxolimab was a fully human IgG2 agonistic monoclonal antibody targeting the costimulatory receptor OX40 (CD134). Of the roughly 50 dose-escalation patients, hepatocellular carcinoma was present in about 20, melanoma in roughly 15, renal cell carcinoma in 9 and head and neck cancer in 9. The dose-escalation cohort was roughly 80% male with a mean age of approximately 60 years, ranging from roughly 23 to 90. The point of sequencing TCRbeta in the periphery was to test whether ivuxolimab changed TCR sequence diversity and drove clonal T-cell expansion. Intravenous ivuxolimab was administered to patients every 2 weeks at six dose levels: 0.01, 0.1, 0.3, 1.5, 3 and 10 mg/kg. Prior anti-PD-1, anti-PD-L1 or anti-CTLA-4 therapy was permitted, and checkpoint inhibitors had been received by about 44% of dose-escalation patients. Partial responses occurred in three dose-escalation patients, of whom one had hepatocellular carcinoma and two had cutaneous melanoma. The paper covers the monotherapy dose-escalation part of the phase I ivuxolimab trial, which included N of about 51 patients.

Genomic DNA was isolated from the sorted cells so that the TCRbeta CDR3 region could be sequenced. The immunoSEQ Assay was used for sequencing of TCRbeta CDR3 regions. Here the immuneACCESS table is served through TCRdb, limited to in-frame sequences with V and J called. Missing clones are a known gap in these copies; in checked studies unresolved V genes cover under half, and the rest lacks a known reason. Here the sample has 27,000 or so clones; 70% to 90% occur a single time. Of the sample, approximately 40% falls within the top ten clones. Details on this clone: Its antigen remains undetermined. Per-nucleotide qualities are absent, and no much larger clonotype sits a single base away.

The trial excluded patients who had a history of autoimmune disease or who were on systemic immunosuppression. In every dose cohort, peripheral blood was drawn for TCR sequencing at baseline, cycle 4 day 1, and cycle 7 day 1. The samples were drawn from a first-in-human, open-label, multicenter phase I dose-escalation trial of ivuxolimab. Adults with locally advanced or metastatic melanoma, renal cell, hepatocellular, or head and neck squamous cell carcinoma were enrolled in the trial. Before TCR sequencing, CD4+ and CD8+ T cells were separately sorted from peripheral blood. What the study reported, not specific to this receptor: Antigen specificity was not determined for the clonally expanded peripheral T cells. Low levels of normalized T-cell clonal expansion were also seen in some nonresponding patients. At doses of 0.1 to 3.0 mg/kg, clonal expansion of both CD4+ and CD8+ blood T cells was observed from baseline to week 6. After ivuxolimab, expanded clones were on average more numerous among CD8+ T cells than among CD4+ T cells. Partial responders in the 0.1-3.0 mg/kg groups had among the lowest normalized peripheral clonal expansion, especially among CD8+ T cells.

The TCR was taken from an adult with an advanced solid tumor such as melanoma, head and neck, liver or kidney cancer. Sequencing was performed on CD4+ or CD8+ T cells sorted from blood, taken in a trial of the OX40 agonist ivuxolimab.

Here is the DNA: TGCGCCAGCAGTGAGTCCTGGACTAGCGGGTCTCACACAGATACGCAGTATTTT. Translated, it gives CASSESWTSGSHTDTQYF. Here the chain combines TRBV10-2 and TRBJ2-3, with 11 central nucleotides matching TRBD2. The CDR3 holds 18 amino acids from the cysteine to the phenylalanine. Here the CDR3 DNA is all that survives: 54 bases in frame from base 1. As encoded in the germline V gene, CDR1 is WSHSY while CDR2 is SAAADI. Trimmed from V: 0 bases; trimmed from J: 2 bases; junction bases lacking a gene match: 7.